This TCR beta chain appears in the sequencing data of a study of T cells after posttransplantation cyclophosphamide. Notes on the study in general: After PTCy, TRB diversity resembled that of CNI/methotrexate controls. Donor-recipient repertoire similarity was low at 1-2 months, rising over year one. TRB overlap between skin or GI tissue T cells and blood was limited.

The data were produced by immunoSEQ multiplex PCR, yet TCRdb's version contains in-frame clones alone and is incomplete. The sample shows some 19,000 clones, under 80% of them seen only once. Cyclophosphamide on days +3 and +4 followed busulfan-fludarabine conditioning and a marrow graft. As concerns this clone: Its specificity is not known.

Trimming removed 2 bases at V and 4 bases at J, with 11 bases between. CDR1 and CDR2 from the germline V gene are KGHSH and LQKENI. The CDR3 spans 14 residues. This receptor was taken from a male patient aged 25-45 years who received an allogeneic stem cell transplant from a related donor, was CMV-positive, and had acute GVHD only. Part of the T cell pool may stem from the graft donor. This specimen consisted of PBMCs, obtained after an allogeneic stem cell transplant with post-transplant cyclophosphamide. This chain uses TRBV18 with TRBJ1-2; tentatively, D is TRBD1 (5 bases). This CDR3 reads CASSPKNTGYGYTF. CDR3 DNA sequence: TGTGCCAGCTCACCAAAAAATACAGGCTATGGCTACACCTTC.